The source of this TCR beta chain is a study of somatic mutations in cytotoxic T cells in rheumatoid arthritis. Study context: It was right after diagnosis, before any treatment, that patient blood (about 32 ml EDTA) was drawn.

Comment on this clone: The antigen remains unidentified.

Here immunoSEQ multiplex PCR was the method, and the copy in TCRdb shows in-frame clones only, minus some. The sample has thousands of clones, approximately 84% seen once. CDR3 size: 13 residues. The V and J ends lost 5 bases and 4 bases respectively, with 9 bases between them. The germline gives CDR1 SGHVS, CDR2 FNYEAQ. Overall study results and limits: Rheumatoid arthritis patients were compared with age-matched healthy controls, and their CD8+ T-cell clonality did not differ significantly. In the expanded CD8+ clones, the antigen targets remained unknown.

This clonotype originated in an adult with rheumatoid arthritis. Sequenced input: CD8+ T cells sorted from blood. V gene TRBV7-6 combines with J gene TRBJ2-1, with D tentatively TRBD1 or TRBD2 (5 bases each). The CDR3 sequence: CASSQRGYNEQFF. As DNA, the CDR3 is TGTGCCAGCAGCCAGAGGGGTTACAATGAGCAGTTCTTC.